This T cell receptor beta chain was captured in a study of T cell repertoires in cytomegalovirus infection. Study overall: Both CMV infection and a matching HLA type were indicated by public TCR beta signatures.

To note about this clonotype: Its antigen remains unknown.

TCRdb used MiXCR to reprocess the reads, holding one entry per CDR3 protein. Of about 700,000 distinct CDR3 sequences in the sample, around 35% were seen once. Germline assignment: CDR1 SGHTA and CDR2 FQGNSA. Losses at the gene ends were 2 bases for V and 4 bases for J; bases not matched to a gene: 4. CDR3 length: 14 amino acids. This sample comprised cultured PBMCs, obtained from culture after CMV antigen stimulation. J is TRBJ2-5 and V is TRBV7-2; 7 bases are shared with TRBD1. The TCR comes from a human donor in good health (CMV status not recorded). Some clones in this sample may be carry-over from other donors' samples. This CDR3 reads CASSLRTGTETQYF. The DNA of the CDR3 is TGTGCCAGCAGCTTACGGACAGGAACAGAGACCCAGTACTTC.